The clone carrying this T cell receptor beta chain was seen more than once but under ten times. This CDR3 is built from 13 residues. V lost 7 bases and J lost 6, with 15 bases in between. The germline gives CDR1 ENHRY, CDR2 SYGVKD. This specimen belongs to a study of blood T cell repertoires in COVID-19. Study details: From the United States, Italy and Spain came samples of acute and convalescent COVID-19. PBMCs, B-cell-depleted T cells, or T cells provided the cDNA or gDNA that made up the material.

Source study methods: The authors estimated nucleated cell counts from reference gene primer amplification. Assay: immunoSEQ multiplex PCR; the TCRdb copy retains only in-frame clones and omits some. That table furnishes V, J and clone size, whereas the DNA furnished D and trimming. The repertoire consists of 90,000 to 100,000 clones, with 82% occurring once and the leading ten covering around 9.3%. The V call is TRBV10-3, the J call TRBJ1-2; D might be TRBD1 (5 bases). This clonotype originated in a man aged 65 to 85 with acute or convalescent COVID-19. The sample taken for sequencing was peripheral blood. CDR3 protein: CAIKPREENGYTF. The CDR3 nucleotides read TGTGCCATCAAGCCCAGGGAAGAGAATGGCTACACCTTC.